The 23 T cell receptor beta chains below come from one sample, sequenced in a study of T-cell memory formation after mild COVID-19. TCRdb called the 5' RACE reads again in MiXCR, with one record for every CDR3 protein. The sample lists about 340,000 distinct CDR3 sequences, roughly 13% occurring once. Sequenced material: PBMCs or a T cell subset sorted from them (not recorded which). These TCRs come from a young man who had mild COVID-19 (a few samples of this study predate the infection). Cell type and time point are not known.

The chain has TRBV7-3 and TRBJ2-5; TRBD2 matches at 13 bases. Germline V lookup: CDR1 SGHTA, CDR2 FQGTGA. The CDR3 extends over 14 amino acids. J was trimmed by 5 bases and V by 6 bases; bases with no gene match: 3. CDR3 sequence reads: CASSTSGGEETQYF. The CDR3 DNA is TGTGCCAGCAGTACTAGCGGGGGGGAGGAGACCCAGTACTTC.

This chain links TRBV7-7 with TRBJ2-7, with 7 bases aligning to TRBD1. Germline V gene data show CDR1 as SSHAT and CDR2 as FNYEAQ (reference sequence). Losses at the gene ends were 1 base for V and 3 bases for J; bases not matched to a gene: 6. The CDR3 totals 15 residues. The CDR3 reads CASSLDYTGDYEQYF. Here the CDR3 DNA reads TGTGCCAGCAGCTTAGACTACACAGGGGACTACGAGCAGTACTTC.

This clonotype has a handful of counts. The chain recombines TRBV7-2 with TRBJ1-2; D ambiguous. CDR1 and CDR2 (germline): SGHTA, FQGNSA. V shed 5 bases and J shed 1 base, with 14 bases lying between them. The CDR3 contains 15 residues. The CDR3 sequence: CASSPMTRFNYGYTF. CDR3 coding DNA: TGTGCCAGCAGCCCGATGACACGATTTAACTATGGCTACACCTTC.

The chain joins TRBV7-6 to TRBJ2-7; 9 bases line up with TRBD2. Germline CDR1 reads SGHVS; CDR2 reads FNYEAQ. V lost 5 bases, J lost 6 bases, and 11 bases stayed unmatched. CDR3 size: 15 residues. The CDR3 sequence: CASSPLAGGRGEQYV. As DNA, the CDR3 is TGTGCCAGCAGCCCCCTTGCGGGGGGGCGGGGCGAGCAGTACGTC.

Only a few counts were recorded for this clonotype. The genes are TRBV15 and TRBJ2-1; 7 positions match TRBD2. Trimming cost V 3 bases and J 4 bases; bases outside gene matches: 24. CDR1 and CDR2 (germline): LNHNV, YYDKDF (reference sequence). The CDR3 has 21 amino acids. DNA for the CDR3: TGTGCCACCAGCAGTACCATGGGCGGACGGGAGGAATCTCTCCCTTACAATGAGCAGTTCTTC. This sequence encodes CATSSTMGGREESLPYNEQFF.

The gene calls are TRBV7-2 and TRBJ1-5; 7 bases match TRBD1. With V trimmed by 4 bases and J by 7 bases, 4 bases remained unmatched. CDR1 SGHTA and CDR2 FQGNSA come from the germline V gene. There are 13 residues in the CDR3. The CDR3: CASSWEQGQPQHF. The CDR3 coding sequence is TGTGCCAGCAGCTGGGAACAGGGGCAGCCCCAGCATTTT.

The sample holds a few counts of this clonotype. This chain connects TRBV20-1 to TRBJ1-1; unclear D gene. Germline V gene lookup returns CDR1 DFQATT and CDR2 SNEGSKA (reference sequence). V lost 3 bases to trimming and J lost 1 base, with 12 bases between them. The CDR3 totals 14 residues. CDR3 sequence (DNA): TGCAGTGCTAGCAAGCCCACCACGAACACTGAAGCTTTCTTT. It specifies CSASKPTTNTEAFF.

A few counts support this clonotype. The chain links TRBV12-3 or TRBV12-4 to TRBJ1-4; 9 bases are shared with TRBD1. This CDR3 is 15 amino acids long. Trimming removed 7 bases from V and 9 bases from J; junction bases left unmatched: 12. As DNA, the CDR3 is TGTGCCAGCACCCGGTCCCGGGACAGGGAACAAAAACTGTTTTTT. Its protein product is CASTRSRDREQKLFF.

This clonotype was found a few times. This sequence joins TRBV6-6 and TRBJ1-2; 9 nucleotides match TRBD1. The junction had 8 bases not matched to a gene; V was cut back by 5 bases and J by 10 bases. This CDR3 region has 13 residues. Germline V gene sequence: CDR1 MNHNY, CDR2 SVGAGI (reference sequence). CDR3 protein: CASSLGTGYVYTF. For the CDR3, the DNA is TGTGCCAGCAGTCTGGGGACAGGGTACGTCTACACCTTC.

This clonotype has more than one count but fewer than ten. The chain uses TRBV7-2 and TRBJ1-4; 10 nucleotides align to TRBD1. J gave up 5 bases and V 3 bases, and 9 bases lay outside the gene matches. This CDR3 region has 17 residues. Germline V gene sequence: CDR1 SGHTA, CDR2 FQGNSA. The DNA for the CDR3 is TGTGCCAGCAGCTTTAACCCACCGGGACAGGGGAATGAAAAACTGTTTTTT. It specifies CASSFNPPGQGNEKLFF.

J is TRBJ1-6 and V is TRBV9; TRBD1 is a possible D gene (6 bases). The V end was cut by 4 bases, the J end by 7 bases, with 15 bases between. The CDR3 contains 15 residues. The germline CDR1 and CDR2 sequences are SGDLS and YYNGEE. CDR3 nucleotides: TGTGCCAGCAGCCCACCCGGGACATTCAATTCACCCCTCCACTTT. Its protein product is CASSPPGTFNSPLHF.

This clonotype was recorded many times. The chain carries TRBV5-1 and TRBJ2-2; 7 bases map to TRBD1. The V gene's germline CDR1 is SGHRS and CDR2 YFSETQ. The CDR3 covers 16 residues. Unmatched junction bases numbered 5, after V lost 0 bases and J lost 3 bases. Here the CDR3 reads CASSLAGTAYTGELFF. The CDR3 DNA follows: TGCGCCAGCAGCTTGGCCGGGACAGCCTACACCGGGGAGCTGTTTTTT.

This clonotype came up a few times. The J gene is TRBJ1-2, the V gene TRBV13; no clear D gene. Trimming stripped 5 bases from V and 6 bases from J, with 16 bases between. The germline gives CDR1 PRHDT, CDR2 FYEKMQ (reference sequence). The CDR3 contains 14 residues. The CDR3 coding sequence is TGTGCCAGCAGCGCCTATATGGGTCCCCATGGCTACACCTTC. Translating gives CASSAYMGPHGYTF. The variable domain in full, with the rest retrieved from reference TRBV13 and TRBJ1-2, is AAGVIQSPRHLIKEKRETATLKCYPIPRHDTVYWYQQGPGQDPQFLISFYEKMQSDKGSIPDRFSAQQFSDYHSELNMSSLELGDSALYFCASSAYMGPHGYTFGSGTRLTVV.

This chain uses TRBV20-1 with TRBJ2-7, with D perhaps matching TRBD1 or TRBD2 (6 bases each). CDR3 size: 14 residues. The V end was cut by 1 base, the J end by 3 bases, with 13 bases between. Germline V gene data show CDR1 as DFQATT and CDR2 as SNEGSKA (reference sequence). CDR3 amino acids: CSARARDTFYEQYF. Written as DNA, the CDR3 is TGCAGTGCTAGAGCGCGGGACACATTCTACGAGCAGTACTTC.

This chain uses TRBV7-9 with TRBJ1-2; D is undetermined. The CDR3 has 12 residues. With 5 bases removed from V and 5 bases from J, the gap between germline ends came to 9 bases. Germline CDR1 SEHNR, CDR2 FQNEAQ (reference sequence). The CDR3 DNA follows: TGTGCCAGCAGCCCCGACATGTATGGCTACACCTTC. Residues: CASSPDMYGYTF. The full variable domain, with the rest looked up from reference TRBV7-9 and TRBJ1-2, is DTGVSQNPRHKITKRGQNVTFRCDPISEHNRLYWYRQTLGQGPEFLTYFQNEAQLEKSRLLSDRFSAERPKGSFSTLEIQRTEQGDSAMYLCASSPDMYGYTFGSGTRLTVV.

There are a few counts of this clonotype. J is TRBJ2-7 and V is TRBV7-8; no firm D call. This CDR3 region has 12 residues. Germline CDR1 is SGHVS and CDR2 is FQNEAQ. V was shortened by 3 bases and J by 3 bases, with 6 bases between the two germline ends. The CDR3 DNA is TGTGCCAGCAGCTTGAGTCACTACGAGCAGTACTTC. This gives the protein CASSLSHYEQYF.

The chain carries TRBV28 and TRBJ2-7, with 7 bases that match TRBD2. J gave up 6 bases and V 6 bases, and 11 bases lay outside the gene matches. CDR1 MDHEN and CDR2 SYDVKM come from the germline V gene. CDR3 size: 14 residues. DNA of the CDR3: TGTGCCAGCAGCCACGGGGAAACGGGGGGCGAGCAGTACGTC. Its translation is CASSHGETGGEQYV.

The chain employs TRBV7-2 and TRBJ2-6; no clear D. This CDR3 is built from 15 residues. Germline lookup yields CDR1 SGHTA and CDR2 FQGNSA. V dropped 4 bases and J dropped 0 bases, with 7 bases sitting between them. The CDR3 region is CASSSRYSGANVLTF. The CDR3 bases are TGTGCCAGCAGCTCGCGGTACTCTGGGGCCAACGTCCTGACTTTC.

This clonotype appeared a few times. The CDR3 loop is CASSSLWGGVSPYNEQFF. The DNA for the CDR3 is TGCGCCAGCAGCTCCCTTTGGGGGGGGGTATCCCCCTACAATGAGCAGTTCTTC. The gene calls are TRBV4-1 and TRBJ2-1, with 7 bases identical to TRBD2. V dropped 5 bases and J dropped 2; count of bases not matched to a gene: 15. The CDR3 is 18 amino acids. Germline V lookup: CDR1 MGHRA, CDR2 YSYEKL.

J is TRBJ2-7 and V is TRBV5-1; 9 nucleotides line up with TRBD2. This CDR3 is 15 amino acids long. The ends lost 5 bases at V and 0 bases at J; junction bases unmatched: 6. Germline CDR1 and CDR2: SGHRS and YFSETQ. The DNA of the CDR3 is TGCGCCAGCAGTCTTGGGACTAGCAGCTCCTACGAGCAGTACTTC. Translated, it gives CASSLGTSSSYEQYF.

In its sample, this clonotype was seen a few times. The chain employs TRBV20-1 and TRBJ2-1, with TRBD2 identical over 9 bases. The J segment lost 10 bases and the V segment lost 2 bases, leaving 12 bases of the junction unmatched. The V gene's germline CDR1 is DFQATT and CDR2 SNEGSKA (reference sequence). This CDR3 is built from 15 residues. The CDR3 is CSARSSGLALGEQFF. Written as DNA, the CDR3 is TGCAGTGCTAGATCCTCGGGACTAGCCCTAGGGGAGCAGTTCTTC.

This clonotype was found a few times. The chain employs TRBV7-9 and TRBJ2-7, with D uncertain. Between the trimmed V and J ends, which lost 2 bases and 2 bases, there was a span of 10 bases. Germline values: CDR1 SEHNR, CDR2 FQNEAQ (reference sequence). The CDR3 totals 14 residues. The CDR3 region has the DNA TGTGCCAGCAGCTTACAGTCACTGCCCTACGAGCAGTACGTC. It encodes CASSLQSLPYEQYV.

V usage is TRBV20-1 and J usage is TRBJ2-3, with 10 bases aligning to TRBD2. The germline gives CDR1 DFQATT, CDR2 SNEGSKA (reference sequence). This CDR3 is built from 14 residues. With V trimmed by 6 bases and J by 5 bases, 8 bases remained unmatched. CDR3 sequence reads: CSATSGGALDTQYF. CDR3 DNA: TGCAGTGCGACAAGCGGGGGGGCACTAGATACGCAGTATTTT.